This TCR beta chain was captured in a study of T cell clonotyping in hematopoietic cell transplantation. Clones were sequenced by immunoSEQ multiplex PCR, and TCRdb holds only the in-frame ones, with some missing. Here the sample spans approximately 80,000 clones, roughly 95% being singletons. Germline values: CDR1 SGHNT, CDR2 YENEEA. Trimming removed 9 bases from V and 3 bases from J, with 19 bases in between. This CDR3 has 15 residues. Time point noted: recipient sample about 28 days before transplant, after cytoreduction. This chain links TRBV11-3 with TRBJ2-3, with D possibly being TRBD1 (6 bases). This sequence was found in a woman aged 45-65 years with acute myeloid leukemia. Some clones in this sample may be carry-over from other donors' samples. This material consisted of peripheral blood mononuclear cells, taken before stem cell transplant. CDR3 residues: CASSFRDTTTDTQYF. The CDR3 nucleotides are TGTGCCAGTTCCTTCCGGGACACAACAACAGATACGCAGTATTTT.